This is a list of T cell receptor beta chains from one sample in a study of T cell responses to AZD1222 COVID-19 vaccine. This table comes from immunoSEQ multiplex PCR, and its TCRdb copy is limited to in-frame clones, with some not included. The profile shows some 180,000 clones, about 92% of them singletons. The sequencing here drew on peripheral blood, taken 28 days after the second dose of the MenACWY control vaccine. The receptors were sampled from an adult who received the MenACWY meningococcal vaccine as a control. CDR3s include the opening cysteine and the closing phenylalanine or tryptophan. Fields, in order: V gene, J gene, D gene, clone size, CDR3 DNA, CDR3 protein. A D gene is named only where the DNA matches it firmly. Some rows have no size entry. The others give once, few or many, or a class for an expanded clone.

>TRBV11-2|TRBJ1-5|NA|NA
TGTGCCAGCAGCTTAAACCCATCAGGACAGCCCCAGCATTTT
CASSLNPSGQPQHF
>TRBV11-3|TRBJ1-3|NA|NA
TGTGCCAGCAGCTTATTGCACTCAAGGACCACTGGAAACACCATATATTTT
CASSLLHSRTTGNTIYF
>TRBV6-4|TRBJ1-2|NA|NA
TGTGCCAGCAGTGACTCAGCCGACGGCTACTATGGCTACACCTTC
CASSDSADGYYGYTF
>TRBV19|TRBJ1-6|NA|NA
TGTGCCAGTAGTCCCGGCCACCTTCAAGGGCATAATTCACCCCTCCACTTT
CASSPGHLQGHNSPLHF
>TRBV7-9|TRBJ2-1|TRBD2|once
TGTGCCAGCAGCTTAGGACTAGCGGGAGTCAATGAGCAGTTCTTC
CASSLGLAGVNEQFF
>TRBV6-2/TRBV6-3|TRBJ2-5|TRBD1|NA
TGTGCCAGCAGTTACACCACAGGGGGCCCCCAAGAGACCCAGTACTTC
CASSYTTGGPQETQYF
>TRBV11-2|TRBJ1-6|NA|NA
TGTGCCAGCAGCTTCGGGCAGGGACTCTCACCCCTCCACTTT
CASSFGQGLSPLHF
>TRBV4-3|TRBJ2-3|NA|NA
TGCGCCAGCAGCCAGACGGGGTTTGGCACAGATACGCAGTATTTT
CASSQTGFGTDTQYF
>TRBV19|TRBJ2-3|TRBD2|once
TGTGCCAGTAGCTTTAGCGGGAGAGGCACAGATACGCAGTATTTT
CASSFSGRGTDTQYF
>TRBV7-8|TRBJ1-1|NA|NA
TGTGCCAGCAGCCTAGTGGGGGAGAACACTGAAGCTTTCTTT
CASSLVGENTEAFF
>TRBV7-3|TRBJ2-1|TRBD1|NA
TGTGCCAGCAGCTTATCGGGGACAGCAGCCTACAATGAGCAGTTCTTC
CASSLSGTAAYNEQFF
>TRBV15|TRBJ2-5|NA|NA
TGTGCCACCAGCAGAGCGAAAGAGACCCAGTACTTC
CATSRAKETQYF
>TRBV6-5|TRBJ1-5|TRBD1|NA
TGTGCCAGCAGTTACGGAGGGGGCGCAGGACAGCCCCAGCATTTT
CASSYGGGAGQPQHF
>TRBV7-8|TRBJ1-2|NA|NA
TGTGCCAGCAGCCCTCGTCGACAGGAACATGGCTACACCTTC
CASSPRRQEHGYTF
>TRBV28|TRBJ1-3|NA|NA
TGTGCCAGCAGTTTCCCGAGGAAGGGAAACACCATATATTTT
CASSFPRKGNTIYF
>TRBV2|TRBJ1-3|NA|NA
TGTGCCAGCAGCCCCGGTGGCTCTGGAAACACCATATATTTT
CASSPGGSGNTIYF
>TRBV11-3|TRBJ1-6|NA|NA
TGTGCCAGCAGCTTACAGGGGATCAATTCACCCCTCCACTTT
CASSLQGINSPLHF
>TRBV4-3|TRBJ1-5|TRBD1|NA
TGCGCCAGCAGCCTTCAGAGGGACAGGGGGAATCATAGCAATCAGCCCCAGCATTTT
CASSLQRDRGNHSNQPQHF
>TRBV30|TRBJ1-6|TRBD1|NA
TGTGCCTGGAACCCGGGGGGGACAGGGTGGTCACCCCTCCACTTT
CAWNPGGTGWSPLHF
>TRBV6-5|TRBJ1-3|NA|NA
TGTGCCAGCAGACCCCCCCTGAGCTCTGGAAACACCATATATTTT
CASRPPLSSGNTIYF
>TRBV6-5|TRBJ1-5|TRBD1|NA
TGTGCCAGCAGGTCGACAGGGGATCCGCCCCAGCATTTT
CASRSTGDPPQHF
>TRBV4-3|TRBJ2-2|TRBD1|NA
TGCGCCAGCAGCCAGGGGACAGGGTTGTCCGGGGAGCTGTTTTTT
CASSQGTGLSGELFF
>TRBV3-1/TRBV3-2|TRBJ2-7|TRBD1|NA
TGTGCCAGCAGCCAAGCCGGGACAGGGGGCGATGAGCAGTACTTC
CASSQAGTGGDEQYF
>TRBV7-9|TRBJ1-2|NA|once
TGTGCCAGCAGCCGCGAGGGGGAGGCTGGCTACACCTTC
CASSREGEAGYTF
>TRBV27|TRBJ1-3|NA|NA
TGTGCCAGCAGTTTATCGAAGACTGCTTCCAGAAACACCATATATTTT
CASSLSKTASRNTIYF
>TRBV20-1|TRBJ1-1|TRBD1|NA
TGCAGTGCTGGTACAGGGGAAAGAGCTTTCTTT
CSAGTGERAFF
>TRBV29-1|TRBJ1-2|TRBD1|NA
TGCAGCGGTGACAGGGTTGACTATGGCTACACCTTC
CSGDRVDYGYTF
>TRBV27|TRBJ1-5|TRBD1|NA
TGTGCCAGCACCATGACAGGGAATCAGCCCCAGCATTTT
CASTMTGNQPQHF
>TRBV19|TRBJ1-6|NA|NA
TGTGCCAGTAGTATTTCGACGGAAAATTCACCCCTCCACTTT
CASSISTENSPLHF
>TRBV28|TRBJ1-6|NA|NA
TGTGCCAGCTACGCCCTTGACAATTCACCCCTCCACTTT
CASYALDNSPLHF
>TRBV5-1|TRBJ2-1|TRBD2|NA
TGCGCCAGCAGTTATATTACTACTAGCGGGAGTGTGAATGAGCAGTTCTTC
CASSYITTSGSVNEQFF
>TRBV27|TRBJ2-6|NA|NA
TGTGCCAGCACCCGGGACCGGAGCTCTGGGGCCAACGTCCTGACTTTC
CASTRDRSSGANVLTF
>TRBV20-1|TRBJ2-2|TRBD2|NA
TGCAGTGCTAGTAAGGTCGCCGGACTAGCGGGGAAAGGTACCGGGGAGCTGTTTTTT
CSASKVAGLAGKGTGELFF
>TRBV7-2|TRBJ1-2|NA|once
TGTGCCAGCGTAAGGGAATCCGCGGACTATGGCTACACCTTC
CASVRESADYGYTF
>TRBV7-2|TRBJ1-5|NA|NA
TGTGCCAGCAGCTTAGGGTTAAGGGTGGGACAGCCCCAGCATTTT
CASSLGLRVGQPQHF
>TRBV6-5|TRBJ1-2|NA|NA
TGTGCCAGCAGTTACGAAACGATTAACTATGGCTACACCTTC
CASSYETINYGYTF
>TRBV28|TRBJ2-2|TRBD2|once
TGTGCCAGCAGTTTTAGCGGGAGGAGGACCGGGGAGCTGTTTTTT
CASSFSGRRTGELFF
>TRBV27|TRBJ2-1|NA|NA
TGTGCCAGCAGCCCACGGGAGACAACCTACAATGAGCAGTTCTTC
CASSPRETTYNEQFF
>TRBV9|TRBJ1-6|NA|NA
TGTGCCAGCACGAGCGGGGAGGGAGAATATTCACCCCTCCACTTT
CASTSGEGEYSPLHF
>TRBV18|TRBJ1-4|NA|few
TGTGCCAGCTCACCCGACAGCGTGGGTCTGTTTTTT
CASSPDSVGLFF
>TRBV5-1|TRBJ2-2|NA|NA
TGCGCCAGCAGCCCCCCGGGGTTTGGCGGGGAGCTGTTTTTT
CASSPPGFGGELFF
>TRBV28|TRBJ2-7|NA|NA
TGTGCCAGCAGTCCCGGGCGGTCCCACCACGAGCAGTACTTC
CASSPGRSHHEQYF
>TRBV3-1/TRBV3-2|TRBJ2-7|TRBD1|NA
TGTGCCAGCAGCCAAGATACAACAGGGGTCAACGAGCAGTACTTC
CASSQDTTGVNEQYF
>TRBV11-2|TRBJ2-7|TRBD2|NA
TGTGCCAGCAGTCGAGAGCGGGAGTCCTACGAGCAGTACTTC
CASSRERESYEQYF
>TRBV3-1/TRBV3-2|TRBJ1-2|NA|NA
TGTGCCAGCAGCCGACGACGGCCCTACACCTTC
CASSRRRPYTF
>TRBV5-4|TRBJ2-2|TRBD2|NA
TGTGCCAGCAGCTTGCCTAGCGGGACAATCCAAGGCACCGGGGAGCTGTTTTTT
CASSLPSGTIQGTGELFF